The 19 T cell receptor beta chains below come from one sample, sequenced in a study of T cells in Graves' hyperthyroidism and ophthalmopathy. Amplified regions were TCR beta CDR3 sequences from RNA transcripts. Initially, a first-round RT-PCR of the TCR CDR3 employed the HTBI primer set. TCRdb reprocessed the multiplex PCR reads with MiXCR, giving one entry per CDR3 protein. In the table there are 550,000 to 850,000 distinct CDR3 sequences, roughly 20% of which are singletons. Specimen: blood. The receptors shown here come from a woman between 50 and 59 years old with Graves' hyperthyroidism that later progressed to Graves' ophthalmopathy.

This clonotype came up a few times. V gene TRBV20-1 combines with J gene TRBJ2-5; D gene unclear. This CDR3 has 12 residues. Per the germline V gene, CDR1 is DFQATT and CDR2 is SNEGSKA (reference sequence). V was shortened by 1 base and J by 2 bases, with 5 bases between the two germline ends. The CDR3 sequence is CSARVLQETQYF. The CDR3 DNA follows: TGCAGTGCTAGAGTGCTGCAAGAGACCCAGTACTTC.

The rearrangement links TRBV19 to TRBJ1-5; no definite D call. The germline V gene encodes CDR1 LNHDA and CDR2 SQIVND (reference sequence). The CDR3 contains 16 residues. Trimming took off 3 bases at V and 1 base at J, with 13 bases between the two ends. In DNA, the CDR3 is TGTGCCAGTAGTATGGGCAGACTACTAAGCAATCAGCCCCAGCATTTT. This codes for CASSMGRLLSNQPQHF.

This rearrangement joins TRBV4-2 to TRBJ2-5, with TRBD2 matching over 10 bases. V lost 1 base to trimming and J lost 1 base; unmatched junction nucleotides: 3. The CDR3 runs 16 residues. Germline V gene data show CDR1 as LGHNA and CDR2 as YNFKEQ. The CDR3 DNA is TGTGCCAGCAGCCAAGTAATAGCGGGGGGCCAAGAGACCCAGTACTTC. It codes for CASSQVIAGGQETQYF.

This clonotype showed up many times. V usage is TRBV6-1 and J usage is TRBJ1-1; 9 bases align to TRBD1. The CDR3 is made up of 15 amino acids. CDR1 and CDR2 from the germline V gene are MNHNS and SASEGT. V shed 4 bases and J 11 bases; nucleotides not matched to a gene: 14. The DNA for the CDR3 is TGTGCCAGCAGTGCCCCCGGGACAGGGTTTTTTCGGGCTTTCTTT. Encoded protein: CASSAPGTGFFRAFF.

CDR3 coding DNA: TGTGCCAGCAGCGCACCGGGACAGGGGTGGGATACGCAGTATTTT. It codes for CASSAPGQGWDTQYF. V and J are TRBV11-3 and TRBJ2-3, with 10 nucleotides matching TRBD1. J gave up 6 bases and V 5 bases, and 8 bases lay outside the gene matches. Per the germline V gene, CDR1 is SGHNT and CDR2 is YENEEA. The CDR3 runs 15 residues.

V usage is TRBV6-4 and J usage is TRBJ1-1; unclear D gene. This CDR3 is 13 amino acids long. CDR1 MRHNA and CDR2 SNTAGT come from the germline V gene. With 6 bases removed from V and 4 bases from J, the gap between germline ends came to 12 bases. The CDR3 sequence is CASSDLPSTEAFF. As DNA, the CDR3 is TGTGCCAGCAGCGACCTCCCCAGCACTGAAGCTTTCTTT.

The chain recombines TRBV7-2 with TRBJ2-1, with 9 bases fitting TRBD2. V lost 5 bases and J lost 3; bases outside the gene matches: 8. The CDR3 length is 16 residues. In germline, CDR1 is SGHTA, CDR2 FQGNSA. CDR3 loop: CASSEPPLAGYNEQFF. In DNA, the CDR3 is TGTGCCAGCAGCGAACCCCCACTAGCGGGCTACAATGAGCAGTTCTTC.

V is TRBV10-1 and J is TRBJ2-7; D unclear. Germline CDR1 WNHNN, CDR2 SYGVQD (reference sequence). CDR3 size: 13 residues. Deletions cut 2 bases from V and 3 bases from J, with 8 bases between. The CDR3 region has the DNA TGCGCCAGCAGTGAGGACATTTTCTACGAGCAGTACTTC. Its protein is CASSEDIFYEQYF.

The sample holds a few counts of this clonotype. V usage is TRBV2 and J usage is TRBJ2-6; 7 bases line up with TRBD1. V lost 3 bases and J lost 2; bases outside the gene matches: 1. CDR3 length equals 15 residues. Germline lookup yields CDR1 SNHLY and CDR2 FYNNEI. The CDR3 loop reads CASSDGTAGANVLTF. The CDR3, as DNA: TGTGCCAGCAGTGACGGGACAGCTGGGGCCAACGTCCTGACTTTC.

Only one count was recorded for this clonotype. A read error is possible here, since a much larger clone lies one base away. The CDR3 DNA reads as TGTGCCAGCAGCAGAGGGACAGAATACAATGAGCAGTTCTTC. It codes for CASSRGTEYNEQFF. V gene TRBV6-1 combines with J gene TRBJ2-1; 7 bases match TRBD1. Germline values: CDR1 MNHNS, CDR2 SASEGT. The CDR3 has 14 amino acids. V dropped 6 bases and J dropped 4; count of bases not matched to a gene: 6.

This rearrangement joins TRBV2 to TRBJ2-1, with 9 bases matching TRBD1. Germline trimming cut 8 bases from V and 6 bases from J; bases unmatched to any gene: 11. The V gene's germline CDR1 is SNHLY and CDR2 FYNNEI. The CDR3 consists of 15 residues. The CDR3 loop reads CASGGGDREGNEQFF. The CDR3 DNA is TGTGCCAGCGGGGGGGGGGACAGGGAGGGCAATGAGCAGTTCTTC.

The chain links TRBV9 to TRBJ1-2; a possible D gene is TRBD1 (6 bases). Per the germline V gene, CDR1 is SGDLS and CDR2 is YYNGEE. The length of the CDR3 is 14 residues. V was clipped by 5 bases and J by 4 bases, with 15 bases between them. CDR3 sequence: CASSRGAQVYGYTF. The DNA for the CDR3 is TGTGCCAGCAGTAGGGGGGCGCAGGTCTATGGCTACACCTTC.

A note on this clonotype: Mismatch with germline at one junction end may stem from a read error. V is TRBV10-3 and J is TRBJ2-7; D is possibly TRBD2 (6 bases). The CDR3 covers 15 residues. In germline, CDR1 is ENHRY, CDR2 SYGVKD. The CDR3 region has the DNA TGTGCCATCAGTAGCTCTCTAGGGACTTCCTGCGAGCAGTACTTC. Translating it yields CAISSSLGTSCEQYF.

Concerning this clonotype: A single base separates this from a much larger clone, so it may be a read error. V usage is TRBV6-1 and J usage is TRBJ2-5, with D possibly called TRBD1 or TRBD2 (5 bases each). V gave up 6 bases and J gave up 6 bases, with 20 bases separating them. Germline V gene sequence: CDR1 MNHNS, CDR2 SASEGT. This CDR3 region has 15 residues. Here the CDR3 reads CASRTNRDPGKTQYF. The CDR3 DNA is TGTGCCAGCAGGACGAACCGGGACCCCGGAAAGACCCAGTACTTC.

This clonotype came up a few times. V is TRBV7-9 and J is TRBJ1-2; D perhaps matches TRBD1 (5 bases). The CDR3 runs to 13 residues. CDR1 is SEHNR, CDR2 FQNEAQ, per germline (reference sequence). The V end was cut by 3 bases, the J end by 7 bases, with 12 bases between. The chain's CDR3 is CASSFSGSGGYTF. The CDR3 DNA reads TGTGCCAGCAGCTTCTCAGGGTCAGGTGGCTACACCTTC. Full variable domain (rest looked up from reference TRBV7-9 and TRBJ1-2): DTGVSQNPRHKITKRGQNVTFRCDPISEHNRLYWYRQTLGQGPEFLTYFQNEAQLEKSRLLSDRFSAERPKGSFSTLEIQRTEQGDSAMYLCASSFSGSGGYTFGSGTRLTVV.

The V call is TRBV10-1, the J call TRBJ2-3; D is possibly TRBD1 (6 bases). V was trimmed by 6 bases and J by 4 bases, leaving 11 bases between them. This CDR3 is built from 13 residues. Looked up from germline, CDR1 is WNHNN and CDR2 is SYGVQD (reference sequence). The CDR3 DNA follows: TGCGCCAGCAGCGAAGGACAGTCAGATACGCAGTATTTT. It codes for CASSEGQSDTQYF.

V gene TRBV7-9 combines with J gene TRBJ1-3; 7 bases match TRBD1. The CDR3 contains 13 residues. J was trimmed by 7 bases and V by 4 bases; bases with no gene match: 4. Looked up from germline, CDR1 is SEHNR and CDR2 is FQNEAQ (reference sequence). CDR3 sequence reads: CASSSRQGNTIYF. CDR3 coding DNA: TGTGCCAGCAGCTCAAGACAGGGTAACACCATATATTTT.

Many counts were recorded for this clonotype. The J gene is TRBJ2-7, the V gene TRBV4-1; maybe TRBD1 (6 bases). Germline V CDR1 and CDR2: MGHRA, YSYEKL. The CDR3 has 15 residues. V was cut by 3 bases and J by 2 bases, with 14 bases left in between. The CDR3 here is CASSQASGTPYEQYF. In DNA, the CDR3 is TGCGCCAGCAGCCAGGCCTCCGGGACACCCTACGAGCAGTACTTC.

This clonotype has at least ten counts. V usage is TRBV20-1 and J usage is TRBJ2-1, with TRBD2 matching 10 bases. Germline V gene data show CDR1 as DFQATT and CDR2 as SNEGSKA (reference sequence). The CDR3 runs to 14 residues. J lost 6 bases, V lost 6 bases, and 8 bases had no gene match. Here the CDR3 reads CSAPAGGPGNEQFF. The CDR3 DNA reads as TGCAGTGCCCCAGCGGGGGGGCCCGGCAATGAGCAGTTCTTC.